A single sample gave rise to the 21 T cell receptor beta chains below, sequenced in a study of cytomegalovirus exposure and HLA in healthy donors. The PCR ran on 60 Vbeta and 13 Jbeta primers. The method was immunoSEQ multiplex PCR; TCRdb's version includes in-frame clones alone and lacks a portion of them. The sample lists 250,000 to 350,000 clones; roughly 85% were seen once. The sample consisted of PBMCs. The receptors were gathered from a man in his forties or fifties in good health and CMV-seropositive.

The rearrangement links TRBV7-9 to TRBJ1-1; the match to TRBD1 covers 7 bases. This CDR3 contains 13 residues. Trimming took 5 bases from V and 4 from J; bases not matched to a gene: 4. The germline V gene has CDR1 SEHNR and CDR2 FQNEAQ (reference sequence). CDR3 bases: TGTGCCAGCAGCCGTACAGGGGCCACTGAAGCTTTCTTT. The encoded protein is CASSRTGATEAFF.

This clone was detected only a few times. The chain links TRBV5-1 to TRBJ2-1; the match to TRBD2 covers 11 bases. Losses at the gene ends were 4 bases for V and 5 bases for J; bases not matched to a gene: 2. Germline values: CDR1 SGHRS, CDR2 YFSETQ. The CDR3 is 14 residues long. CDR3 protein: CASSRSGRDNEQFF. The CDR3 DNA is TGCGCCAGCAGCCGTAGCGGGAGGGACAATGAGCAGTTCTTC.

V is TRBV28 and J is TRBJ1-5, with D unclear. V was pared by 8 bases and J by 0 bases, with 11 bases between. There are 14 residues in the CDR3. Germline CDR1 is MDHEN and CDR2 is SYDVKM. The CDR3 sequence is CASGEAYSNQPQHF. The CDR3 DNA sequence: TGTGCCAGCGGGGAGGCATATAGCAATCAGCCCCAGCATTTT.

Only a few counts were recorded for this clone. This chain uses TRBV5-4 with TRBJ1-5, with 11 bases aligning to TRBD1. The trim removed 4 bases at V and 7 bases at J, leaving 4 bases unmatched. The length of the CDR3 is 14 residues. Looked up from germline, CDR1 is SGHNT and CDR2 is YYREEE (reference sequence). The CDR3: CASSPGQGGQPQHF. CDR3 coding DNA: TGTGCCAGCAGCCCGGGACAGGGGGGACAGCCCCAGCATTTT.

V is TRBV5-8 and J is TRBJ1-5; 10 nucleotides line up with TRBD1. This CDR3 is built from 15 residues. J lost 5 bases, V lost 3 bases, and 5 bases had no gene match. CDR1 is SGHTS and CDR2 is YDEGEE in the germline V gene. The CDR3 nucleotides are TGTGCCAGCAGCTCTGGGACAGGGGCAGATCAGCCCCAGCATTTT. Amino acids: CASSSGTGADQPQHF.

CDR3 protein: CASSKYTDTQYF. In nucleotides, the CDR3 is TGTGCCAGCAGTAAATACACAGATACGCAGTATTTT. The chain employs TRBV7-2 and TRBJ2-3; D gene uncertain. Germline-derived CDR1 and CDR2 are SGHTA and FQGNSA. V dropped 6 bases and J dropped 2 bases, with 6 bases sitting between them. This CDR3 has 12 residues. The full variable domain, rest sourced from reference TRBV7-2 and TRBJ2-3, is GAGVSQSPSNKVTEKGKDVELRCDPISGHTALYWYRQSLGQGLEFLIYFQGNSAPDKSGLPSDRFSAERTGGSVSTLTIQRTQQEDSAVYLCASSKYTDTQYFGPGTRLTVL.

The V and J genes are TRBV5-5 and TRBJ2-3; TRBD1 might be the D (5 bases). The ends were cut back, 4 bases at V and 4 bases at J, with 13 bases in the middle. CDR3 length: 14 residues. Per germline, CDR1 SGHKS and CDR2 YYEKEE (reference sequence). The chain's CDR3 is CASSAGISPDTQYF. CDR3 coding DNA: TGTGCCAGCAGCGCAGGGATTTCCCCAGATACGCAGTATTTT.

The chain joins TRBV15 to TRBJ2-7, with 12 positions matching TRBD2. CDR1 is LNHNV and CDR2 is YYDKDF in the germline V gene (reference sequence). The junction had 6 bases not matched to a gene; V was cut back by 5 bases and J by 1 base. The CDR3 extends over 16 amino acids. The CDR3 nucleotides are TGTGCCACCAGCGATCTAGCGGGAGGGAGTTCCTACGAGCAGTACTTC. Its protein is CATSDLAGGSSYEQYF.

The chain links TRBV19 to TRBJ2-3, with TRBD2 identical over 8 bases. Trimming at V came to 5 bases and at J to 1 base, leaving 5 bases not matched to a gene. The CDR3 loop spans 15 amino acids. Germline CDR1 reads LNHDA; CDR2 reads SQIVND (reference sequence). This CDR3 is CASSQGLAGTDTQYF. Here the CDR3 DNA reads TGTGCCAGTAGTCAAGGACTAGCCGGCACAGATACGCAGTATTTT.

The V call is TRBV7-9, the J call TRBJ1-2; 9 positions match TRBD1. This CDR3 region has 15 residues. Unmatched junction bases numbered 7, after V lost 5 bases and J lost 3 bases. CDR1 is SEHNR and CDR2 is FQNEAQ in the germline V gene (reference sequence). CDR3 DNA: TGTGCCAGCAGCGTAACAGGGGGCCCAGACTATGGCTACACCTTC. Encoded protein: CASSVTGGPDYGYTF.

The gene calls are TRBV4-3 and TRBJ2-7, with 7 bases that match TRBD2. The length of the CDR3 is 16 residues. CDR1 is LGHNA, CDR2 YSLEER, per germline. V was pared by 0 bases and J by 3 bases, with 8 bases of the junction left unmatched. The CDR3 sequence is CASSQEMGLAVYEQYF. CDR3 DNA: TGCGCCAGCAGCCAAGAGATGGGGCTAGCGGTCTACGAGCAGTACTTC.

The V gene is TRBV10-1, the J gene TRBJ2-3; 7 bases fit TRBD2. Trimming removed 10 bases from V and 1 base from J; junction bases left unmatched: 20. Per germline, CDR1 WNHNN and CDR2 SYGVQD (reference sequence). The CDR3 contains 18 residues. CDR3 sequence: CANNLGTGGSPGTDTQYF. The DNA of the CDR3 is TGCGCCAACAACCTAGGGACGGGCGGGAGTCCGGGCACAGATACGCAGTATTTT.

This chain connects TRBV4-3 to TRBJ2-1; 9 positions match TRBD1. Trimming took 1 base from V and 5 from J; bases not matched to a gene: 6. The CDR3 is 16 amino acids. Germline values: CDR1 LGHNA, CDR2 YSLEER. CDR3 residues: CASSQVTGGLDNEQFF. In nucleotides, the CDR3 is TGCGCCAGCAGCCAAGTGACAGGGGGGCTCGACAATGAGCAGTTCTTC.

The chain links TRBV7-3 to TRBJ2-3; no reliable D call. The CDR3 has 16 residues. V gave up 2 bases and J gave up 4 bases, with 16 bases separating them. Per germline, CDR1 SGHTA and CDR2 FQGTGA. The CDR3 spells CASSLVPGLSADTQYF. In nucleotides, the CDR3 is TGTGCCAGCAGCTTAGTTCCGGGTTTGAGCGCAGATACGCAGTATTTT.

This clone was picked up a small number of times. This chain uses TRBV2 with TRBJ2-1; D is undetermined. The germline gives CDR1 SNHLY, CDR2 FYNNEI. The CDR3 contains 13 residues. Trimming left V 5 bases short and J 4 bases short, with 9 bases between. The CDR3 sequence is CASSFSNYNEQFF. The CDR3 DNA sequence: TGTGCCAGCAGTTTTTCCAATTACAATGAGCAGTTCTTC.

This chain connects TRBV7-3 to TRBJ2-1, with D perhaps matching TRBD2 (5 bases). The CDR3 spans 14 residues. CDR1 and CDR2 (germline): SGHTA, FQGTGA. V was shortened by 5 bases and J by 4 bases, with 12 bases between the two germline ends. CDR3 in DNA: TGTGCCAGCAGCCCTACAACGGGGTACAATGAGCAGTTCTTC. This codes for CASSPTTGYNEQFF.

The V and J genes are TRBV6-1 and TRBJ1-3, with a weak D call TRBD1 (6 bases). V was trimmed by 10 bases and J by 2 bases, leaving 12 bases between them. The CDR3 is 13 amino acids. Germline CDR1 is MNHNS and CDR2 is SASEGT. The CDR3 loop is CATENRAGNTIYF. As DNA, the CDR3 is TGTGCCACCGAAAACAGGGCTGGAAACACCATATATTTT.

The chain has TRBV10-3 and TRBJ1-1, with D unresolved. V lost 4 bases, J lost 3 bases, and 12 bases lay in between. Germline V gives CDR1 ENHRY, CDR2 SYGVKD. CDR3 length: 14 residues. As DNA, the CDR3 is TGTGCCATCAGTGGTCGCCAAGAGGACACTGAAGCTTTCTTT. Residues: CAISGRQEDTEAFF.

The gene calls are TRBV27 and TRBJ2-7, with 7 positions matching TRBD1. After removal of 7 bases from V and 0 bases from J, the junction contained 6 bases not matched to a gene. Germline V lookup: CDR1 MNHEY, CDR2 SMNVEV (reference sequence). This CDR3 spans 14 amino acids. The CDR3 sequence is CASKAGGDSYEQYF. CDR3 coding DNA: TGTGCCAGCAAGGCAGGGGGTGACTCCTACGAGCAGTACTTC.

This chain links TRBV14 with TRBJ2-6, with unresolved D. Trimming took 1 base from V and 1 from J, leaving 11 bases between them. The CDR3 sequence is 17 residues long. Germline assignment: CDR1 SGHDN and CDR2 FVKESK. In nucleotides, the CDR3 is TGTGCCAGCAGCCAAGCTGGCAGTTTTTCTGGGGCCAACGTCCTGACTTTC. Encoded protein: CASSQAGSFSGANVLTF.

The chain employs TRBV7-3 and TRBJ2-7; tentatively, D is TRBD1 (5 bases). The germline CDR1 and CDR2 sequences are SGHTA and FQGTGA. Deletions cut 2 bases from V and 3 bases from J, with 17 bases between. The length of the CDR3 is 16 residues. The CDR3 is CASSLDGPRRGYEQYF. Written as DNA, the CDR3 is TGTGCCAGCAGCTTAGACGGTCCCAGAAGGGGCTACGAGCAGTACTTC.